The 6 T cell receptor beta chains below were found in one sample sequenced in a study of OX40 agonist ivuxolimab in advanced cancers. TCRdb keeps only in-frame clones here, not all; method: immunoSEQ multiplex PCR. The sample carries 43,000 or so clones, roughly three quarters recorded once. The input for sequencing was CD4+ or CD8+ T cells sorted from blood, taken in a trial of the OX40 agonist ivuxolimab. The receptors originated from an adult with an advanced solid tumor such as melanoma, head and neck, liver or kidney cancer.

The count of this clone is one. The genes are TRBV29-1 and TRBJ2-1; D might be TRBD2 (5 bases). Trimming took off 0 bases at V and 6 bases at J, with 18 bases between the two ends. The CDR3 spans 16 residues. Germline V gene data show CDR1 as SQVTM and CDR2 as ANQGSEA. Written as DNA, the CDR3 is TGCAGCGTTGAAGATCGTGGCAGGAGGAGCTTCAATGAGCAGTTCTTC. Encoded protein: CSVEDRGRRSFNEQFF.

J is TRBJ2-1 and V is TRBV18; 11 positions match TRBD2. Germline V lookup: CDR1 KGHSH, CDR2 LQKENI. The CDR3 runs 13 residues. J lost 8 bases, V lost 8 bases, and 5 bases had no gene match. CDR3 bases: TGTGCCAGCCTTAGCGGGAGGGCAGATGAGCAGTTCTTC. Translating gives CASLSGRADEQFF.

The CDR3 nucleotides read TGTGCCTGGAGTGTACGGAGGGGACAGGGGGAATCGGCCCAGCATTTT. Its protein is CAWSVRRGQGESAQHF. The chain uses TRBV30 and TRBJ1-5; TRBD1 matches 11 bases. With V trimmed by 0 bases and J by 11 bases, 12 bases remained unmatched. Germline lookup yields CDR1 GTSNPN and CDR2 SVGIG (reference sequence). The CDR3 loop spans 16 amino acids.

V usage is TRBV4-1 and J usage is TRBJ1-5; D gene uncertain. Trimming removed 3 bases from V and 4 bases from J, with 16 bases in between. Per germline, CDR1 MGHRA and CDR2 YSYEKL. The CDR3 totals 16 residues. CDR3 bases: TGCGCCAGCAGCCATCTCCTCCGCGGCAGAAATCAGCCCCAGCATTTT. This sequence encodes CASSHLLRGRNQPQHF.

The chain carries TRBV19 and TRBJ1-1; 7 bases match TRBD1. The CDR3 contains 18 residues. Germline V gives CDR1 LNHDA, CDR2 SQIVND (reference sequence). The V gene end was trimmed by 2 bases and the J gene end by 1 base; junction bases not matched to a gene: 13. The CDR3 DNA reads TGTGCCAGTAGTATACTCCGACAGGGCCTCAACCCGAACACTGAAGCTTTCTTT. This sequence encodes CASSILRQGLNPNTEAFF.

The gene calls are TRBV2 and TRBJ2-5; D is perhaps TRBD2 (6 bases). CDR1 is SNHLY, CDR2 FYNNEI, per germline. The CDR3 contains 16 residues. The germline V and J ends were trimmed by 3 bases and 5 bases, with 19 bases remaining between them. CDR3 region: CASSDRGWGSRETQYF. The CDR3 DNA follows: TGTGCCAGCAGTGACCGGGGGTGGGGCTCCAGGGAGACCCAGTACTTC.